Listed here are 14 T cell receptor beta chains from one sample, sequenced in a study of technical replicates of blood from several donors. Some clones are missing from TCRdb's copy, which holds only in-frame ones; the method was immunoSEQ multiplex PCR. Of about 50,000 clones listed, 80% to 95% are singletons. Sequencing used PBMCs. Receptors originate from a human donor in good health. Some clones in this sample may be carry-over from other donors' samples.

The V and J genes are TRBV7-9 and TRBJ2-5, with 8 bases that match TRBD1. Germline V gene data show CDR1 as SEHNR and CDR2 as FQNEAQ (reference sequence). V lost 5 bases, J lost 1 base, and 9 bases stayed unmatched. The CDR3 totals 16 residues. DNA of the CDR3: TGTGCCAGCAGCGCCACTTCCAGGGGGCCCCAAGAGACCCAGTACTTC. Its protein is CASSATSRGPQETQYF.

The genes are TRBV5-6 and TRBJ1-6; D possibly corresponds to TRBD1 (6 bases). This CDR3 is built from 14 residues. V lost 1 base and J lost 8, with 10 bases in between. CDR1 and CDR2 (germline): SGHDT, YYEEEE. CDR3 in amino acids: CASSLNRAYSPLHF. The CDR3 DNA follows: TGTGCCAGCAGCTTGAACAGGGCTTATTCACCCCTCCACTTT. Based on the CDR3 plus reference TRBV5-6 and TRBJ1-6, the full variable domain is DAGVTQSPTHLIKTRGQQVTLRCSPKSGHDTVSWYQQALGQGPQFIFQYYEEEERQRGNFPDRFSGHQFPNYSSELNVNALLLGDSALYLCASSLNRAYSPLHFGNGTRLTVT.

The chain employs TRBV4-1 and TRBJ2-1; 9 bases align to TRBD2. V was clipped by 3 bases and J by 7 bases; unmatched bases: 1. Germline V gives CDR1 MGHRA, CDR2 YSYEKL. This CDR3 is built from 13 residues. This chain's CDR3 is CASSQAGGNEQFF. As DNA, the CDR3 is TGCGCCAGCAGCCAGGCGGGAGGGAATGAGCAGTTCTTC.

The V call is TRBV4-2, the J call TRBJ1-6; D is ambiguous. The ends were cut back, 0 bases at V and 7 bases at J, with 7 bases in the middle. Germline-derived CDR1 and CDR2 are LGHNA and YNFKEQ. The length of the CDR3 is 14 residues. DNA of the CDR3: TGTGCCAGCAGCCAAGATGTGGAGAATTCACCCCTCCACTTT. It yields the protein CASSQDVENSPLHF.

This chain uses TRBV5-1 with TRBJ2-1; D is perhaps TRBD2 (6 bases). The germline CDR1 and CDR2 sequences are SGHRS and YFSETQ. V shed 2 bases and J shed 0 bases, with 6 bases lying between them. This CDR3 is 14 amino acids long. The CDR3 is CASSLLASYNEQFF. As DNA, the CDR3 is TGCGCCAGCAGCTTACTAGCCTCCTACAATGAGCAGTTCTTC.

The V call is TRBV25-1, the J call TRBJ1-6; 8 positions agree with TRBD1. V shed 4 bases, J shed 10 bases, and the junction held 6 bases outside the gene matches. Germline CDR1 reads MGHDK; CDR2 reads SYGVNS. This CDR3 comprises 14 residues. The chain's CDR3 is CASSVGQGASPLHF. For the CDR3, the DNA is TGTGCCAGCAGTGTCGGACAGGGTGCGTCACCCCTCCACTTT.

This chain links TRBV5-6 with TRBJ2-7, with TRBD2 matching over 11 bases. The CDR3 totals 17 residues. The germline V gene encodes CDR1 SGHDT and CDR2 YYEEEE. The junction had 7 bases not matched to a gene; V was cut back by 2 bases and J by 0 bases. The CDR3 loop reads CASSLLAGVLSSYEQYF. The DNA of the CDR3 is TGTGCCAGCAGCTTACTAGCGGGGGTTTTGAGCTCCTACGAGCAGTACTTC.

The chain has TRBV5-8 and TRBJ1-1, with D unclear. The CDR3 spans 13 residues. Trimming stripped 0 bases from V and 5 bases from J, with 8 bases between. CDR1 SGHTS and CDR2 YDEGEE come from the germline V gene. The CDR3 spells CASSLDALTEAFF. The DNA of the CDR3 is TGTGCCAGCAGCTTGGATGCGCTTACTGAAGCTTTCTTT.

The V gene is TRBV6-1, the J gene TRBJ2-7, with no clear D. Germline V gene lookup returns CDR1 MNHNS and CDR2 SASEGT. The CDR3 runs 11 residues. V lost 8 bases and J 3 bases, leaving 8 bases between the germline ends. The CDR3 bases are TGTGCCAGCGAGGAAGGCTACGAGCAGTACTTC. Translating gives CASEEGYEQYF.

V gene TRBV5-6 combines with J gene TRBJ2-7, with a weak D call TRBD1 (6 bases). The V and J ends lost 4 bases and 2 bases respectively, with 16 bases between them. The CDR3 extends over 15 amino acids. Germline CDR1 is SGHDT and CDR2 is YYEEEE. Here the CDR3 reads CASSAPFRGPYEQYF. DNA for the CDR3: TGTGCCAGCAGCGCGCCCTTCAGGGGACCCTACGAGCAGTACTTC.

The rearrangement uses TRBV11-1 and TRBJ2-7; the D gene is possibly TRBD2 (6 bases). Trimming removed 4 bases from V and 2 bases from J, with 18 bases in between. The germline V gene has CDR1 SGHAT and CDR2 FQDESV (reference sequence). The CDR3 sequence is 16 residues long. The DNA of the CDR3 is TGTGCCAGCAGCTCCCTCCGATGGGCGGGAACCTACGAGCAGTACTTC. Translating gives CASSSLRWAGTYEQYF. Filled out from reference TRBV11-1 and TRBJ2-7, the complete variable domain reads EAEVAQSPRYKITEKSQAVAFWCDPISGHATLYWYRQILGQGPELLVQFQDESVVDDSQLPKDRFSAERLKGVDSTLKIQPAELGDSAMYLCASSSLRWAGTYEQYFGPGTRLTVT.

V gene TRBV18 combines with J gene TRBJ2-2; a weak D match, TRBD2 (6 bases). In germline, CDR1 is KGHSH, CDR2 LQKENI. The CDR3 has 14 residues. The V end lost 5 bases, the J end lost 4 bases, and 11 bases lay between the germline ends. The CDR3 coding sequence is TGTGCCAGCTCAGGAGGGCAGACCACCGGGGAGCTGTTTTTT. It is translated as CASSGGQTTGELFF.

CDR3 loop: CSASEGAIQYF. CDR3 nucleotide sequence: TGCAGTGCGTCCGAGGGGGCGATTCAGTATTTT. V gene TRBV20-1 combines with J gene TRBJ2-3; 7 nucleotides agree with TRBD1. Germline V gene lookup returns CDR1 DFQATT and CDR2 SNEGSKA (reference sequence). The V segment lost 6 bases and the J segment 12 bases; nucleotides outside the gene matches: 9. This CDR3 is 11 amino acids long.

The V call is TRBV7-2, the J call TRBJ1-2, with 9 nucleotides matching TRBD1. Trimming took 5 bases from V and 8 from J; bases not matched to a gene: 9. Germline assignment: CDR1 SGHTA and CDR2 FQGNSA. This CDR3 region has 14 residues. CDR3 residues: CASSQEQGAGGYTF. Here the CDR3 DNA reads TGTGCCAGCAGCCAAGAACAGGGGGCCGGCGGCTACACCTTC.